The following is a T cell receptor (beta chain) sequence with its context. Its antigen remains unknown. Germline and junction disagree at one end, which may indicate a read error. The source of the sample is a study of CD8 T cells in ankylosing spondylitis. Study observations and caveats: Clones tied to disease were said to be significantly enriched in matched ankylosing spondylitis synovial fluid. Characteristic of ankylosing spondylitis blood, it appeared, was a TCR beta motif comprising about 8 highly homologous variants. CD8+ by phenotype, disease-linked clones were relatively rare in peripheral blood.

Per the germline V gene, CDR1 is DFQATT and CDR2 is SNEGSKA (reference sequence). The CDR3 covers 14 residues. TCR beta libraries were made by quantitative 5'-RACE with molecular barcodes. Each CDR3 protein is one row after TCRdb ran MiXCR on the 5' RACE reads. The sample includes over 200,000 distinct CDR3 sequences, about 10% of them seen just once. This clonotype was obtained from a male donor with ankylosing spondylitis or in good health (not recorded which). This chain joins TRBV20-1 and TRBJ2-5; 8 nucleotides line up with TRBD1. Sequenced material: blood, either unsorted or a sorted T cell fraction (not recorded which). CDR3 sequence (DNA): TGCAGTGCTCGACAGGGGCTGGGGCAAGAGACCCAGTCCTTC. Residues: CSARQGLGQETQSF.